This is a list of T cell receptor beta chains from one sample in a study of T cells in Graves' hyperthyroidism and ophthalmopathy. TCRdb reanalysed the multiplex PCR reads using MiXCR and keeps one entry per CDR3 protein. Of nearly 600,000 distinct CDR3 sequences in the sample, roughly 14% were seen once. Material: blood. The source is a woman in her twenties or thirties with Graves' hyperthyroidism that later progressed to Graves' ophthalmopathy. Each CDR3 is given with its conserved first and last residue. The D gene is left open where the match is weak. Clone size is stated in some rows and not others, as once, few, many or a class when expanded.

d_gene: .; j_gene: TRBJ2-6; v_gene: TRBV19; abundance: .; CDR3nt: TGTGCCAGTAGTCCCCGACTAGGGATCTCTGGGGCCAACGTCCTGACTTTC; CDR3aa: CASSPRLGISGANVLTF
d_gene: .; j_gene: TRBJ1-2; v_gene: TRBV30; abundance: many; CDR3nt: TGTGCCTGGAGGGATGTGAATGATGGCTACACCTTC; CDR3aa: CAWRDVNDGYTF
d_gene: .; j_gene: TRBJ2-3; v_gene: TRBV6-1; abundance: many; CDR3nt: TGTGCCAGCAGTGAAAAAGGGAGCACAGATACGCAGTATTTT; CDR3aa: CASSEKGSTDTQYF
d_gene: .; j_gene: TRBJ1-1; v_gene: TRBV7-9; abundance: many; CDR3nt: TGTGCCAGCAGCTTAATGGAAAACACTGAAGCTTTCTTT; CDR3aa: CASSLMENTEAFF
d_gene: .; j_gene: TRBJ2-3; v_gene: TRBV3-1; abundance: .; CDR3nt: TGTGCCAGCAGCCAAGATCCCGGAGCGGGACAAATGGGCCCAGATACGCAGTATTTT; CDR3aa: CASSQDPGAGQMGPDTQYF
d_gene: .; j_gene: TRBJ2-7; v_gene: TRBV6-2/TRBV6-3; abundance: .; CDR3nt: TGTGCCAGCAGTTACACTGAGCGGAGGGGGTACGAGCAGTACTTC; CDR3aa: CASSYTERRGYEQYF
d_gene: .; j_gene: TRBJ2-5; v_gene: TRBV5-4; abundance: .; CDR3nt: TGTGCCAGCACTTTAGGCAGGGGTATCCAAGAGACCCAGTACTTC; CDR3aa: CASTLGRGIQETQYF
d_gene: .; j_gene: TRBJ2-3; v_gene: TRBV29-1; abundance: .; CDR3nt: TGCAGCGTTGGGGACACTCCCGAGGCTACGCAGTATTTT; CDR3aa: CSVGDTPEATQYF
d_gene: .; j_gene: TRBJ1-1; v_gene: TRBV12-3/TRBV12-4; abundance: many; CDR3nt: TGTGCCAGCTTCCCCCGGGGAGGAAACACTGAAGCTTTCTTT; CDR3aa: CASFPRGGNTEAFF
d_gene: TRBD1; j_gene: TRBJ1-6; v_gene: TRBV27; abundance: many; CDR3nt: TGTGCCAGCAGTTTGTCAGACAGGGGGCTGGGATCACCCCTCCACTTT; CDR3aa: CASSLSDRGLGSPLHF
d_gene: TRBD1; j_gene: TRBJ2-2; v_gene: TRBV12-3/TRBV12-4; abundance: many; CDR3nt: TGTGCCAGCAGCCCCCAGGGGGCTGGGACCGGGGAGCTGTTTTTT; CDR3aa: CASSPQGAGTGELFF
d_gene: .; j_gene: TRBJ2-7; v_gene: TRBV5-5; abundance: .; CDR3nt: TGTGCCAGCAGCTTCGTGGGGACCACCTCCTACGAGCAGTACTTC; CDR3aa: CASSFVGTTSYEQYF
d_gene: TRBD1; j_gene: TRBJ1-2; v_gene: TRBV3-1; abundance: many; CDR3nt: TGTGCCAGCAGCGTTAAGGGACAGGGTTCTGATGGCTACACCTTC; CDR3aa: CASSVKGQGSDGYTF
d_gene: .; j_gene: TRBJ2-3; v_gene: TRBV27; abundance: many; CDR3nt: TGTGCCAGCAGTTTACTTGGGCGGGGAGTTCCAGATACGCAGTATTTT; CDR3aa: CASSLLGRGVPDTQYF
d_gene: .; j_gene: TRBJ1-2; v_gene: TRBV6-2/TRBV6-3; abundance: many; CDR3nt: TGTGCCAGGAAAGGCCGGGAACCTAACTATGGCTACACCTTC; CDR3aa: CARKGREPNYGYTF
d_gene: .; j_gene: TRBJ2-7; v_gene: TRBV6-1; abundance: many; CDR3nt: TGTGCCAGCAGTGAGGGCGGGCTCTCCTACGAGCAGTACTTC; CDR3aa: CASSEGGLSYEQYF
d_gene: TRBD1; j_gene: TRBJ1-3; v_gene: TRBV6-1; abundance: many; CDR3nt: TGTGCCAGCAGTGCTGGGACAGGGAGTGTGAACACCATATATTTT; CDR3aa: CASSAGTGSVNTIYF
d_gene: .; j_gene: TRBJ1-3; v_gene: TRBV20-1; abundance: many; CDR3nt: TGCAGTGCTAGAGTGCAAGATAACACCATATATTTT; CDR3aa: CSARVQDNTIYF
d_gene: .; j_gene: TRBJ2-1; v_gene: TRBV13; abundance: few; CDR3nt: TGTGCCAGCAGCCCCTTCAGGAGCTCCTACAATGAGCAGTTCTTC; CDR3aa: CASSPFRSSYNEQFF
d_gene: TRBD1; j_gene: TRBJ1-1; v_gene: TRBV10-3; abundance: many; CDR3nt: TGTGCCATCCTGAAACAGGGGGACACTGAAGCTTTCTTT; CDR3aa: CAILKQGDTEAFF
d_gene: .; j_gene: TRBJ1-2; v_gene: TRBV12-3/TRBV12-4; abundance: many; CDR3nt: TGTGCCAGCGGCCCAGATCGAACAGGGAACCGCTATGGCTACACCTTC; CDR3aa: CASGPDRTGNRYGYTF
d_gene: .; j_gene: TRBJ1-6; v_gene: TRBV20-1; abundance: many; CDR3nt: TGCAGTGCGGAGACGACAGGCCTTTTCAATTCACCCCTCCACTTT; CDR3aa: CSAETTGLFNSPLHF
d_gene: .; j_gene: TRBJ2-5; v_gene: TRBV5-4; abundance: .; CDR3nt: TGTGCCAGCAGCTTACTGCAAGGGCCTCAAGAGACCCAGTACTTC; CDR3aa: CASSLLQGPQETQYF
d_gene: .; j_gene: TRBJ2-1; v_gene: TRBV7-2; abundance: few; CDR3nt: TGTGCCAGCAGCTTGGACCTAGAGCAGTTCTTC; CDR3aa: CASSLDLEQFF
d_gene: .; j_gene: TRBJ2-1; v_gene: TRBV10-3; abundance: .; CDR3nt: TGTGCCATCAGTGTAGCAGGGGACTCCTACAATGAGCAGTTCTTC; CDR3aa: CAISVAGDSYNEQFF
d_gene: TRBD2; j_gene: TRBJ2-7; v_gene: TRBV20-1; abundance: many; CDR3nt: TGCAGTGCTAGAGGCCGCGGGACTAGCGGGTCTTACGAGCAGTACTTC; CDR3aa: CSARGRGTSGSYEQYF
d_gene: .; j_gene: TRBJ1-1; v_gene: TRBV27; abundance: many; CDR3nt: TGTGCCAGCAGTTTAAGGGGGGGCCAAATGAACACTGAAGCTTTCTTT; CDR3aa: CASSLRGGQMNTEAFF
d_gene: TRBD2; j_gene: TRBJ2-3; v_gene: TRBV14; abundance: few; CDR3nt: TGTGCCAGCAGTCGACTAGCGGGGACCGCAGATACGCAGTATTTT; CDR3aa: CASSRLAGTADTQYF
d_gene: TRBD1; j_gene: TRBJ2-5; v_gene: TRBV9; abundance: few; CDR3nt: TGTGCCAGCAGCGTAGAAAGTGGGACAGCTAAAGAGACCCAGTACTTC; CDR3aa: CASSVESGTAKETQYF
d_gene: .; j_gene: TRBJ2-2; v_gene: TRBV7-2; abundance: few; CDR3nt: TGTGCCAGCAGCCCATCGAGAGACACCGGGGAGCTGTTTTTT; CDR3aa: CASSPSRDTGELFF
d_gene: TRBD1; j_gene: TRBJ1-4; v_gene: TRBV10-2; abundance: .; CDR3nt: TGCGCCAGCAGTGGTGGACAGGCGATCGCTAATGAAAAACTGTTTTTT; CDR3aa: CASSGGQAIANEKLFF
d_gene: .; j_gene: TRBJ1-1; v_gene: TRBV2; abundance: many; CDR3nt: TGTGCCAGCACTCCCGGGGTCCTCAGTAGCCAGGGAAGGACTGAAGCTTTCTTT; CDR3aa: CASTPGVLSSQGRTEAFF
d_gene: .; j_gene: TRBJ2-2; v_gene: TRBV11-3; abundance: many; CDR3nt: TGTGCCAGCCTGGACGACCGTAACGGCCCCGGGGAGCTGTTTTTT; CDR3aa: CASLDDRNGPGELFF
d_gene: .; j_gene: TRBJ1-1; v_gene: TRBV19; abundance: many; CDR3nt: TGTGCCAGTAATAGGCTTGGGAGGACGGAGAACACTGAAGCTTTCTTT; CDR3aa: CASNRLGRTENTEAFF
d_gene: .; j_gene: TRBJ2-7; v_gene: TRBV12-3/TRBV12-4; abundance: many; CDR3nt: TGTGCCAGCAGCCCCACGGGGGGCAACGAGCAGTACTTC; CDR3aa: CASSPTGGNEQYF
d_gene: .; j_gene: TRBJ1-3; v_gene: TRBV5-1; abundance: .; CDR3nt: TGCGCCAGCAGCTTGTCAGGGGTGGATGGAAACACCATATATTTT; CDR3aa: CASSLSGVDGNTIYF
d_gene: .; j_gene: TRBJ2-4; v_gene: TRBV12-3/TRBV12-4; abundance: few; CDR3nt: TGTGCCAGCAGTCTCGTATGGGGAGTAGGCAAAAACATTCAGTACTTC; CDR3aa: CASSLVWGVGKNIQYF
d_gene: .; j_gene: TRBJ2-6; v_gene: TRBV7-3; abundance: many; CDR3nt: TGTGCCAGCAGCTCTCGCGCCTCTGGGGCCAACGTCCTGACTTTC; CDR3aa: CASSSRASGANVLTF
d_gene: TRBD2; j_gene: TRBJ2-1; v_gene: TRBV13; abundance: .; CDR3nt: TGTGCCAGCAGCCCTGGACTAGTGGGCGGGCAGGAGCAGTTCTTC; CDR3aa: CASSPGLVGGQEQFF